Given below is one T cell receptor (beta chain) in context. The sample holds one count of this clone. This receptor's antigen is unknown. Base qualities are not provided; no much larger clone lies one nucleotide away. The immunoSEQ Assay, a bias-controlled multiplex PCR, was used to amplify TCRbeta CDR3 regions from genomic DNA. The original pipeline was this. Nucleated cell counts per sample were estimated from amplification of reference gene primers within the assay. To quantify the absolute abundance of each unique TCRbeta CDR3 rearrangement, sequence reads were collapsed and filtered. Productive Simpson clonality was computed per sample as the square root of Simpson's diversity index over productive rearrangements. This is the immuneACCESS table as TCRdb keeps it, with only in-frame sequences that have V and J called. A part of the clones is gone; compared with another copy, unresolved V genes explain less than half, and the rest is unexplained. V and J calls and clone size come straight from that table; D and trimming were deduced from the DNA. Recorded for this sample are approximately 330,000 clones; 80% to 90% of them occurred a single time. The ten largest clones capture around 8.9% of the sample.

One collaborating source in Seattle enrolled patients during active infection and followed them longitudinally through the course of disease. Collaborating institutions collected whole blood in K2EDTA tubes following their own protocols. Collaborator samples were shipped for TCRbeta analysis as frozen whole blood, isolated PBMCs, or DNA extracted from either sample type. These data are taken from a study of blood T cell repertoires in COVID-19 (dated by TCRdb to the early 2020s). Looking at the study overall: Samples from collaborators originated in the United States, Italy and Spain and spanned both the acute and convalescent phases of COVID-19. The material from the prospective study consisted of cDNA or gDNA derived from T cells, B-cell-depleted T cells, or PBMCs. Deeply sampled blood TCRbeta repertoires from subjects exposed to, actively infected with, or recovered from COVID-19 were included in the dataset. The repertoires were released in a freely available public database intended as a resource for research on the immune response to SARS-CoV-2. Samples came from the ongoing ImmuneRACE study (first 160 participants) plus 1,254 subjects from 6 global collaborators. The sample metadata nearly always contained a de-identified subject ID, COVID-19 status, age in years and sex. HLA class I and class II types, where available, came from metadata supplied by the sample provider rather than from assay-based typing.

Summary of the overall study and its limitations: Clinical and demographic metadata were provided uncurated, with the amount varying by source and participant.

The V end gives up 5 bases and the J end 0 bases, leaving 18 bases in the junction not matched to a gene. The CDR3 has 22 amino acids, counting the end cysteine and phenylalanine. The entry retains the CDR3 DNA only, 66 bases that are in frame from base 1. The germline V gene (reference sequence) yields LNHDA for CDR1 and SQIVND for CDR2. The chain was built from TRBV19 and TRBJ2-6; TRBD1 agrees with 11 junctional bases. The sequenced sample was peripheral blood. The sequence was collected from a man aged 25-45 years with COVID-19, enrolled during active disease. The CDR3 reads as follows: CASSSSFWTGGASPSGANVLTF. In nucleotide form, the sequence is TGTGCCAGTAGTTCCTCCTTCTGGACAGGGGGCGCAAGTCCCTCTGGGGCCAACGTCCTGACTTTC.